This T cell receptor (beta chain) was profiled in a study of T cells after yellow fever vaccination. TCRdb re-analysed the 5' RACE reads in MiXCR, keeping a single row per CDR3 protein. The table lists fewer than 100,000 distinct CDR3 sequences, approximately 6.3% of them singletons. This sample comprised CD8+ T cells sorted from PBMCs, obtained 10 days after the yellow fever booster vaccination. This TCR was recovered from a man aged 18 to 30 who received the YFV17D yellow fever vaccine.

Written as DNA, the CDR3 is TGTGCCAGCAGTACGGGGGCCGGCCATCAGCCCCAGCATTTT. Protein sequence: CASSTGAGHQPQHF. The chain couples TRBV6-5 to TRBJ1-5; D possibly corresponds to TRBD1 (6 bases). The CDR3 runs to 14 residues. The germline V gene encodes CDR1 MNHEY and CDR2 SVGAGI. With 5 bases removed from V and 5 bases from J, the gap between germline ends came to 13 bases.